The 19 T cell receptor beta chains below were found in one sample sequenced in a study of lymphopenia after photon versus proton radiotherapy. Sequenced by immunoSEQ multiplex PCR; TCRdb stores in-frame clones only, minus some. This sample has around 25,000 clones, with more than 90% found just once. This sample comprised peripheral blood, obtained from a patient treated with photon-based radiotherapy. The receptor set was obtained from a woman aged 50 to 60 with cholangiocarcinoma.

The chain links TRBV15 to TRBJ2-1; 10 bases match TRBD2. Trimming took 5 bases from V and 8 from J; bases not matched to a gene: 18. This CDR3 contains 18 residues. In germline, CDR1 is LNHNV, CDR2 YYDKDF (reference sequence). CDR3 sequence reads: CATSSEEGERGGRDEQFF. Written as DNA, the CDR3 is TGTGCCACCAGCTCTGAGGAGGGGGAGCGGGGGGGCCGCGATGAGCAGTTCTTC. Based on the CDR3 plus reference TRBV15 and TRBJ2-1, the full variable domain is DAMVIQNPRYQVTQFGKPVTLSCSQTLNHNVMYWYQQKSSQAPKLLFHYYDKDFNNEADTPDNFQSRRPNTSFCFLDIRSPGLGDTAMYLCATSSEEGERGGRDEQFFGPGTRLTVL.

V gene TRBV7-9 combines with J gene TRBJ2-1; D is unclear. The CDR3 runs 13 residues. V dropped 1 base and J dropped 7 bases, with 8 bases sitting between them. Germline lookup yields CDR1 SEHNR and CDR2 FQNEAQ (reference sequence). The CDR3 nucleotides read TGTGCCAGCAGCTTAGTGGCAGGTAATGAGCAGTTCTTC. Protein: CASSLVAGNEQFF.

This sequence joins TRBV6-6 and TRBJ1-1; TRBD1 matches 9 bases. Germline V lookup: CDR1 MNHNY, CDR2 SVGAGI (reference sequence). This CDR3 is built from 15 residues. Trimming removed 5 bases from V and 1 base from J; junction bases left unmatched: 5. CDR3 coding DNA: TGTGCCAGCAGTAGAGGACAGGGGAAGAACACTGAAGCTTTCTTT. Translation gives CASSRGQGKNTEAFF.

The V gene is TRBV5-4, the J gene TRBJ2-5, with 7 bases matching TRBD2. CDR1 is SGHNT, CDR2 YYREEE, per germline (reference sequence). This CDR3 is 15 amino acids long. V dropped 2 bases and J dropped 5; count of bases not matched to a gene: 9. The CDR3 coding sequence is TGTGCCAGCAGCTTAATCGGGTGGGAGGGGGAGACCCAGTACTTC. This sequence encodes CASSLIGWEGETQYF.

The gene calls are TRBV6-5 and TRBJ1-1, with 7 positions matching TRBD1. V trimming: 6 bases; J trimming: 3 bases; junction bases outside the gene matches: 10. CDR1 is MNHEY, CDR2 SVGAGI, per germline. The CDR3 has 15 residues. CDR3 DNA sequence: TGTGCCAGCAGCCTACAGACAGGGCGGGACACTGAAGCTTTCTTT. It specifies CASSLQTGRDTEAFF.

J is TRBJ1-1 and V is TRBV25-1; 9 bases fit TRBD1. V lost 5 bases and J lost 9; bases outside the gene matches: 13. Germline-derived CDR1 and CDR2 are MGHDK and SYGVNS. The CDR3 covers 15 residues. The CDR3 region is CASSSGQGWFEKAFF. CDR3 nucleotides: TGTGCCAGCAGTTCAGGACAGGGGTGGTTCGAAAAAGCTTTCTTT.

The V call is TRBV7-6, the J call TRBJ1-4; TRBD1 is a possible D gene (6 bases). The CDR3 runs to 14 residues. Trimming removed 8 bases from V and 3 bases from J, with 13 bases in between. The germline gives CDR1 SGHVS, CDR2 FNYEAQ. The CDR3 coding sequence is TGTGCCAGCGCGCAGGGGAACGCTAATGAAAAACTGTTTTTT. The encoded protein is CASAQGNANEKLFF.

The chain has TRBV5-5 and TRBJ1-4; no clear D gene. CDR1 and CDR2 from the germline V gene are SGHKS and YYEKEE (reference sequence). The V end was cut by 4 bases, the J end by 8 bases, with 12 bases between. This CDR3 spans 13 amino acids. CDR3 in amino acids: CASSLRSVEKLFF. CDR3 coding DNA: TGTGCCAGCAGCCTCCGGTCGGTAGAAAAACTGTTTTTT.

The rearrangement joins TRBV18 to TRBJ2-5; D unresolved. Germline values: CDR1 KGHSH, CDR2 LQKENI. The CDR3 consists of 11 residues. V lost 3 bases and J lost 4, with 3 bases in between. The CDR3 DNA reads TGTGCCAGCTCACCGGGAGAGACCCAGTACTTC. Translating gives CASSPGETQYF.

The gene calls are TRBV7-9 and TRBJ1-4; D gene ambiguous. V lost 1 base, J lost 8 bases, and 5 bases lay in between. This CDR3 spans 12 amino acids. Germline assignment: CDR1 SEHNR and CDR2 FQNEAQ (reference sequence). The CDR3 DNA sequence: TGTGCCAGCAGCTTAGAAGACGAAAAACTGTTTTTT. Its protein product is CASSLEDEKLFF.

The chain uses TRBV4-3 and TRBJ1-1, with 8 bases lining up with TRBD1. The CDR3 has 15 residues. CDR1 is LGHNA, CDR2 YSLEER, per germline. V lost 2 bases, J lost 4 bases, and 6 bases stayed unmatched. DNA of the CDR3: TGCGCCAGCAGCCAAACGACAGGGGCGTTCACTGAAGCTTTCTTT. Its protein is CASSQTTGAFTEAFF.

V gene TRBV7-6 combines with J gene TRBJ1-5; D gene unclear. The CDR3 contains 14 residues. Germline V lookup: CDR1 SGHVS, CDR2 FNYEAQ. V shed 1 base and J shed 3 bases, with 7 bases lying between them. The CDR3 loop reads CASSLVPDNQPQHF. The CDR3, as DNA: TGTGCCAGCAGCTTAGTCCCGGACAATCAGCCCCAGCATTTT.

CDR3 nucleotide sequence: TGTGCCAGCAGCTTAGCATCCGGGGGCGAGGGCTACACCTTC. It codes for CASSLASGGEGYTF. This chain uses TRBV11-1 with TRBJ1-2; weak D call: TRBD1 (6 bases). CDR1 and CDR2 (germline): SGHAT, FQDESV (reference sequence). Trimming left V 0 bases short and J 8 bases short, with 13 bases between. The CDR3 has 14 residues.

The gene calls are TRBV10-3 and TRBJ2-1; D gene unclear. Germline V gives CDR1 ENHRY, CDR2 SYGVKD. The CDR3 length is 12 residues. V was cut by 3 bases and J by 8 bases, with 8 bases left in between. CDR3 nucleotides: TGTGCCATCAGTGATGGTGAACATGAGCAGTTCTTC. Its protein product is CAISDGEHEQFF.

The chain is built from TRBV11-2 and TRBJ1-2; D is possibly TRBD1 (6 bases). The CDR3 has 15 residues. CDR1 SGHAT and CDR2 FQNNGV come from the germline V gene. Trimming stripped 3 bases from V and 6 bases from J, with 17 bases between. The CDR3 reads CASSLNSRGADGYTF. In DNA form, the CDR3 reads TGTGCCAGCAGCTTGAACTCCAGGGGAGCGGATGGCTACACCTTC.

The chain is built from TRBV19 and TRBJ1-5; 9 bases match TRBD1. This CDR3 has 16 residues. Germline lookup yields CDR1 LNHDA and CDR2 SQIVND (reference sequence). The ends lost 4 bases at V and 2 bases at J; junction bases unmatched: 6. This CDR3 reads CASSKTGGGGNQPQHF. CDR3 nucleotide sequence: TGTGCCAGTAGTAAAACAGGGGGCGGGGGCAATCAGCCCCAGCATTTT.

The gene calls are TRBV18 and TRBJ2-7; tentative D call: TRBD2 (6 bases). The CDR3 contains 15 residues. Looked up from germline, CDR1 is KGHSH and CDR2 is LQKENI. Trimming stripped 0 bases from V and 6 bases from J, with 15 bases between. The DNA for the CDR3 is TGTGCCAGCTCACCACCTGACGGGACTGAGGTCGAGCAGTACTTC. Translating it yields CASSPPDGTEVEQYF.

The gene calls are TRBV7-9 and TRBJ1-3, with D possibly TRBD1 on 5 matching bases. The germline CDR1 and CDR2 sequences are SEHNR and FQNEAQ (reference sequence). V shed 0 bases and J shed 0 bases, with 15 bases lying between them. The CDR3 consists of 18 residues. The CDR3 bases are TGTGCCAGCAGCTTAGCGCGGAGGGGCCGGAGCTCTGGAAACACCATATATTTT. Its protein is CASSLARRGRSSGNTIYF.

CDR3 nucleotides: TGTGCCAGCAGTCTAAGGGGTAAGGGCGGATCAGATACGCAGTATTTT. It yields the protein CASSLRGKGGSDTQYF. The chain is built from TRBV27 and TRBJ2-3; perhaps TRBD1 as D (5 bases). V gave up 5 bases and J gave up 4 bases, with 19 bases separating them. This CDR3 region has 16 residues. Germline CDR1 and CDR2: MNHEY and SMNVEV (reference sequence).